The clone carrying this T cell receptor (beta chain) was observed a handful of times. These data originate in a study of beta chain features in type 1 diabetes. About the research overall: Cell yields, gender and age were similar in healthy donors and patients.

Reverse transcription of all isolated RNA meant that expressed TCRB transcripts were sequenced. Naive, central memory and regulatory T cell samples came to a mean of approximately 4 million reads. Libraries were prepared by immunoSEQ multiplex PCR; TCRdb keeps only in-frame clonotypes and omits some of them. The profile shows about 220,000 clones, about 11% of them singletons. Trimming removed 7 bases from V and 1 base from J; junction bases left unmatched: 11. CDR1 and CDR2 (germline): MDHEN, SYDVKM. The CDR3 extends over 17 amino acids. This TCR was recovered from a man in his late teens or twenties in good health. Specimen: central memory CD4+ T cells from blood. The V gene is TRBV28, the J gene TRBJ2-4; TRBD1 matches at 9 bases. In nucleotides, the CDR3 is TGTGCCAGCACTCCGACCGGGACAGGGAACGCCAAAAACATTCAGTACTTC. Its translation is CASTPTGTGNAKNIQYF.